This T cell receptor beta chain came from a study of metastatic and nonmetastatic thyroid tumors. This clone was recorded at least ten times. Using MiXCR, TCRdb re-called clones from the PCR reads. The sample lists just over 15,000 clones, roughly a third seen once, with around 10% in the top ten. Until they underwent thyroid surgery, no patient had received any treatment. Trimming shortened V by 7 bases and J by 2 bases, and 14 bases separated the two germline ends. Germline loops: CDR1 SQVTM, CDR2 ANQGSEA. CDR3 size: 13 residues. Sequencing was carried out using tumor tissue. The source is a male donor with papillary thyroid cancer or a benign thyroid nodule (not recorded which). Some clones in this sample may be carry-over from other donors' samples. The V and J genes are TRBV29-1 and TRBJ1-2; D remains ambiguous. Written as DNA, the CDR3 is TGCAGCGCCCCGGCCGAGGAGAACTATGGCTACACCTTC. This sequence encodes CSAPAEENYGYTF.